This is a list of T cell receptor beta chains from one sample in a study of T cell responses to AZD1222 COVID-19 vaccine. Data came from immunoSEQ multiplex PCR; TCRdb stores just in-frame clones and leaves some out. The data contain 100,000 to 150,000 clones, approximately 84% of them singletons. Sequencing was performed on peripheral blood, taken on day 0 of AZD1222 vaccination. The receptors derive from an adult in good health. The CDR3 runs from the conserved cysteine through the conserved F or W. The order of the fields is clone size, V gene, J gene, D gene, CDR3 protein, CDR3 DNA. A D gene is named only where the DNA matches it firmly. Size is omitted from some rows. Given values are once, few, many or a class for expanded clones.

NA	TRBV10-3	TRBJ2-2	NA	CASGERTNTGELFF	TGTGCCTCCGGTGAGAGGACGAACACCGGGGAGCTGTTTTTT
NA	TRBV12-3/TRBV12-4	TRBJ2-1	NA	CASSWVNEQFF	TGTGCCAGCAGTTGGGTTAATGAGCAGTTCTTC
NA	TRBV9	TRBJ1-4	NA	CASSVSWGYGEKLFF	TGTGCCAGCAGCGTAAGTTGGGGTTATGGAGAAAAACTGTTTTTT
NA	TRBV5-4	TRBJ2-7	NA	CASSLGRENKQYF	TGTGCCAGCAGCTTGGGGAGGGAGAATAAGCAGTACTTC
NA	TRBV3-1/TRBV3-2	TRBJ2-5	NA	CASSRDPTGTQYF	TGTGCCAGCAGCCGGGACCCTACGGGGACCCAGTACTTC
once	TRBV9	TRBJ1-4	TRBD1	CASSVVPTGVLFF	TGTGCCAGCAGCGTAGTCCCCACAGGGGTCCTGTTTTTT
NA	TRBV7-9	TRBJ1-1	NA	CASSWEVSGTVEAFF	TGTGCCAGCAGCTGGGAGGTCTCCGGGACCGTTGAAGCTTTCTTT
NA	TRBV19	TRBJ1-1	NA	CASSIFEGGATEAFF	TGTGCCAGTAGTATATTTGAGGGGGGTGCCACTGAAGCTTTCTTT
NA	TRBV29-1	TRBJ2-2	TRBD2	CSGVLAGVGTGELFF	TGCAGCGGGGTATTAGCGGGGGTTGGGACCGGGGAGCTGTTTTTT
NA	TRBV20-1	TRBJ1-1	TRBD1	CSASLGGTAPNTEAFF	TGCAGTGCTAGTTTGGGGGGGACAGCTCCGAACACTGAAGCTTTCTTT
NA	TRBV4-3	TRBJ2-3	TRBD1	CASSPYGTGVDTQYF	TGCGCCAGCAGCCCGTACGGGACAGGGGTAGATACGCAGTATTTT
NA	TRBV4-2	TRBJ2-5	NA	CASSPLVGRVIKQETQYF	TGTGCCAGCAGCCCGTTGGTGGGCCGGGTTATTAAACAAGAGACCCAGTACTTC
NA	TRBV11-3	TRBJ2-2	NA	CASSSKAYTGELFF	TGTGCCAGCAGCTCCAAGGCTTACACCGGGGAGCTGTTTTTT
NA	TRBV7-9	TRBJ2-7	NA	CASTLGSPSYEQYF	TGTGCCAGCACCTTGGGGTCCCCATCCTACGAGCAGTACTTC
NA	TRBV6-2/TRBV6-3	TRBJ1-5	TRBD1	CASSYWAGTGGAWDQPQHF	TGTGCCAGCAGTTATTGGGCTGGGACAGGGGGCGCGTGGGATCAGCCCCAGCATTTT
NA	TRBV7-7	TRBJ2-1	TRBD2	CASSLADGRGNEQFF	TGTGCTAGCAGCTTAGCGGATGGGCGGGGGAATGAGCAGTTCTTC
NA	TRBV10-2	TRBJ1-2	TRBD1	CASSTTGWDYGYTF	TGCGCCAGCAGTACGACAGGGTGGGACTATGGCTACACCTTC
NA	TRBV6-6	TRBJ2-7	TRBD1	CASRSHGQGADEQYF	TGTGCCAGCAGAAGCCATGGACAGGGGGCCGACGAGCAGTACTTC
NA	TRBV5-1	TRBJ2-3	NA	CASSLSGVGTDTQYF	TGCGCCAGCAGCTTGTCCGGGGTAGGAACAGATACGCAGTATTTT
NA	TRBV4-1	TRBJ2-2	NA	CASSRTEGSDTGELFF	TGCGCCAGCAGCCGCACTGAGGGCTCGGACACCGGGGAGCTGTTTTTT
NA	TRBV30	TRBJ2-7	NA	CAWSPTRGEQYF	TGTGCCTGGAGTCCGACCAGGGGCGAGCAGTACTTC
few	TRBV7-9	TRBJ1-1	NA	CASSFYQGTTEAFF	TGTGCCAGCAGCTTTTATCAGGGGACCACTGAAGCTTTCTTT
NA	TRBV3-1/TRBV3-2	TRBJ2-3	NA	CASSPTAGGRRDTQYF	TGTGCCAGCAGCCCGACCGCTGGGGGGCGTAGAGATACGCAGTATTTT
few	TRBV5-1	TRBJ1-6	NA	CASSLAVGNNSPLHF	TGCGCCAGCAGCTTGGCGGTAGGAAATAATTCACCCCTCCACTTT
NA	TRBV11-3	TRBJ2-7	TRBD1	CASSPGTGTGYEQYF	TGTGCCAGCAGCCCCGGGACAGGGACGGGCTACGAGCAGTACTTC
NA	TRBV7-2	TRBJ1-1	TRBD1	CASSLTGQAEAFF	TGTGCCAGCAGCTTAACGGGACAGGCTGAAGCTTTCTTT
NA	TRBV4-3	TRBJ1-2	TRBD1	CASSGSGQGIGYTF	TGCGCCAGCAGCGGGTCGGGACAGGGTATTGGCTACACCTTC
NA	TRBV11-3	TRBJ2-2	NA	CASSLGDRTHTGELFF	TGTGCCAGCAGCTTAGGCGACAGGACACACACCGGGGAGCTGTTTTTT
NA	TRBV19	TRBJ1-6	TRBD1	CASSIAPGGSPLHF	TGTGCCAGTAGTATAGCTCCAGGGGGATCACCCCTCCACTTT
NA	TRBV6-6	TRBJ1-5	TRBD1	CASSFTGGLQPQHF	TGTGCCAGCAGTTTCACAGGGGGCTTGCAGCCCCAGCATTTT
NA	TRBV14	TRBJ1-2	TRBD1	CASSSYGTGSF	TGTGCCAGCAGCTCATACGGGACAGGGTCCTTC
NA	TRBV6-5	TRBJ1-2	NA	CASRRQESGNYGYTF	TGTGCCAGCAGGCGGCAGGAAAGTGGTAACTATGGCTACACCTTC
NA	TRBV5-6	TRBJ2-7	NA	CASSSLRGSDEQYF	TGTGCCAGCAGCTCCCTTAGAGGAAGCGACGAGCAGTACTTC
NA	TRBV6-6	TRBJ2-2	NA	CASSYGRAVGELFF	TGTGCCAGCAGTTACGGCAGGGCGGTCGGGGAGCTGTTTTTT
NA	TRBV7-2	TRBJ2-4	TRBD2	CASSTRLAGGIIQYF	TGTGCCAGCAGCACCCGACTAGCGGGGGGTATCATTCAGTACTTC
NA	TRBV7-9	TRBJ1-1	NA	CASSLDGRKNTEAFF	TGTGCCAGCAGCTTAGACGGACGGAAGAACACTGAAGCTTTCTTT
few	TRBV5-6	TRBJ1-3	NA	CASSLVVGDGNTIYF	TGTGCCAGCAGCTTGGTCGTAGGTGATGGAAACACCATATATTTT
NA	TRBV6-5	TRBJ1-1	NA	CASMEDTEAFF	TGTGCCAGCATGGAAGACACTGAAGCTTTCTTT
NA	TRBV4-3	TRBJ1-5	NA	CASSQEGGGRRQPQHF	TGCGCCAGCAGCCAAGAAGGGGGGGGCAGACGGCAGCCCCAGCATTTT
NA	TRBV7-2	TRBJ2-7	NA	CASSYLYEQYF	TGTGCCAGCAGTTACCTCTACGAGCAGTACTTC
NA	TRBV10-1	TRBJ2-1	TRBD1	CASSKGQGAGNEQFF	TGCGCCAGCAGTAAGGGACAGGGGGCTGGGAATGAGCAGTTCTTC
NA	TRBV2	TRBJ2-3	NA	CAGAPRGDADTQYF	TGTGCCGGAGCCCCACGGGGCGACGCAGATACGCAGTATTTT
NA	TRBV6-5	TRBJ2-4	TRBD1	CASSSGQGFVQYF	TGTGCCAGCAGCTCGGGACAGGGGTTTGTTCAGTACTTC
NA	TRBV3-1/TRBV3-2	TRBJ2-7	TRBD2	CASSHRPLSGGAAEQYF	TGTGCCAGCAGTCACCGCCCTCTTAGCGGGGGGGCCGCCGAGCAGTACTTC
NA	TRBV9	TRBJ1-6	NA	CASSVGSGVLHF	TGTGCCAGCAGCGTAGGATCGGGGGTCCTCCACTTT
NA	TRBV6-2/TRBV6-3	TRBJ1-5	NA	CASSYFSTGPQHF	TGTGCCAGCAGTTACTTCAGCACTGGGCCCCAGCATTTT
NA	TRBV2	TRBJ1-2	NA	CACATGTYGYTF	TGTGCCTGTGCGACGGGAACCTATGGCTACACCTTC
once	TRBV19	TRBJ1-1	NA	CASSIMGHLEAFF	TGTGCCAGTAGTATAATGGGACACCTTGAAGCTTTCTTT
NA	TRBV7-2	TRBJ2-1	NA	CASSLGRSERRQFF	TGTGCCAGCAGCTTAGGTCGAAGTGAGAGGAGGCAGTTCTTC